Described below is a single T cell receptor (beta chain) sequence and its context. Its cognate antigen is unknown. Some clones are missing from TCRdb's copy, which holds only in-frame ones; the method was immunoSEQ multiplex PCR. The sample shows hundreds of thousands of clones, about 89% of them seen only once. The source of the sample is a study of Ad26.COV2.S vaccination and SARS-CoV-2 variants. Study in general: Intramuscular Ad26.COV2.S at 5x10^10 or 1x10^11 viral particles. Findings and caveats of the study: Compared with placebo recipients, vaccine recipients had higher spike-specific TCR breadth.

Sample treatment: roughly 19 received Ad26.COV2.S at low or high dose, single or two shots; a few received placebo; per-sample allocation not given. Collection of the samples took place on day 63 after the first injection of vaccine or placebo. Boston supplied an adult donor aged 18-55 years. The vaccine antigen was prefusion-stabilized Wuhan SARS-CoV-2 spike. Germline CDR1 and CDR2: LGHDT and YNNKEL (reference sequence). Trimming removed 0 bases at V and 4 bases at J, with 10 bases between. The CDR3 spans 15 residues. The V call is TRBV3-1 (or the pseudogene TRBV3-2), the J call TRBJ2-1; D is undetermined. The sample here was peripheral blood, taken in a trial of Ad26.COV2.S vaccine versus placebo. This sequence originates from a person between 18 and 65 years old who received the Ad26.COV2.S COVID-19 vaccine or a placebo. The CDR3 loop reads CASSQEVSPYNEQFF. The DNA of the CDR3 is TGTGCCAGCAGCCAAGAGGTCTCCCCGTACAATGAGCAGTTCTTC.